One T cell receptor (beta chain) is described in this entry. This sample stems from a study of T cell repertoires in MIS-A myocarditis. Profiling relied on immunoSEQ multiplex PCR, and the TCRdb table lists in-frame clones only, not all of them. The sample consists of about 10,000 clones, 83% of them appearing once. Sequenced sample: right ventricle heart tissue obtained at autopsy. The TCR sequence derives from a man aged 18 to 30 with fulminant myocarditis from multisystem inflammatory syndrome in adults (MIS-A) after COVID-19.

The CDR3 coding sequence is TGTGCCACCAGTGATTGGGTAGCGGGGGGACAAGAGACCCAGTACTTC. This codes for CATSDWVAGGQETQYF. V is TRBV24-1 and J is TRBJ2-5, with 10 bases aligning to TRBD2. The CDR3 consists of 16 residues. The germline V gene encodes CDR1 KGHDR and CDR2 SFDVKD. V lost 2 bases and J lost 2; bases outside the gene matches: 4.